This T cell receptor (beta chain) was identified in a study of T-cell reconstitution after alpha-beta-depleted transplantation in children. J gave up 3 bases and V 5 bases, and 6 bases lay outside the gene matches. Germline CDR1 is DFQATT and CDR2 is SNEGSKA (reference sequence). The length of the CDR3 is 14 residues. Study-level results: Some patients owed their high day-60 TCRbeta diversity to surviving recipient T cells and thymic progenitors. A year post-transplant, T-cell counts and diversity derived mostly from newly produced T cells.

With respect to this clonotype: The antigen is not known.

During its preparation, the TCRbeta library received unique molecular identifiers. One entry per CDR3 protein, called by TCRdb with MiXCR from the PCR reads. The sample lists approximately 1,000,000 distinct CDR3 sequences, about 31% occurring once. The sequences come from PBMCs, mostly from graft donor cells, collected 360 days after TCRalphabeta/CD19-depleted stem cell transplant. The receptor was isolated from a boy under three years old who had a stem cell transplant for SCID, so the T cells may come from the graft donor. The chain couples TRBV20-1 to TRBJ2-7, with TRBD2 matching over 11 bases. CDR3 sequence: CSAGPGLAVYEQYF. Written as DNA, the CDR3 is TGCAGTGCTGGACCGGGACTAGCGGTCTACGAGCAGTACTTC.